The 15 T cell receptor beta chains below come from one sample, sequenced in a study of CD8+CD57+ T cells in acquired aplastic anemia. CDR3 and TCR beta VDJ profiling relied on a genomic DNA template. MiXCR, applied by TCRdb to the reads, yields one record per CDR3 protein. The sample includes around 180,000 distinct CDR3 sequences, about 60% seen only once; the top ten take about 41%. The sequencing input was sorted CD4+, CD8+, or CD8+CD57+ T cells (not recorded which) from PBMCs. The receptor set was obtained from a human donor in good health.

The V and J genes are TRBV7-2 and TRBJ1-1, with D tentatively TRBD1 (6 bases). This CDR3 spans 15 amino acids. The V end was cut by 0 bases, the J end by 1 base, with 9 bases between. CDR1 is SGHTA and CDR2 is FQGNSA in the germline V gene. CDR3 residues: CASSLAGAGNTEAFF. In DNA form, the CDR3 reads TGTGCCAGCAGCTTAGCGGGGGCGGGGAACACTGAAGCTTTCTTT. Based on the CDR3 plus reference TRBV7-2 and TRBJ1-1, the full variable domain is GAGVSQSPSNKVTEKGKDVELRCDPISGHTALYWYRQSLGQGLEFLIYFQGNSAPDKSGLPSDRFSAERTGGSVSTLTIQRTQQEDSAVYLCASSLAGAGNTEAFFGQGTRLTVV.

This clonotype showed up just a few times. V is TRBV7-8 and J is TRBJ2-1; D perhaps matches TRBD1 (5 bases). V lost 5 bases to trimming and J lost 9 bases, with 20 bases between them. Germline assignment: CDR1 SGHVS and CDR2 FQNEAQ. The CDR3 spans 15 residues. In DNA, the CDR3 is TGTGCCAGCAGCCCGGAAATACTTGGGGCCGCTGAGCAGTTCTTC. Translation gives CASSPEILGAAEQFF.

The chain couples TRBV2 to TRBJ2-5; 7 bases fit TRBD1. The germline gives CDR1 SNHLY, CDR2 FYNNEI. The ends lost 3 bases at V and 5 bases at J; junction bases unmatched: 12. The CDR3 sequence is 16 residues long. The CDR3 DNA reads TGTGCCAGCAGTGACCCCTTCCGACAGGGTTACGAGACCCAGTACTTC. It yields the protein CASSDPFRQGYETQYF.

This CDR3 is CASSPGVLTFSSYEQYF. As DNA, the CDR3 is TGTGCCAGCAGCCCTGGGGTCTTGACATTTAGCTCCTACGAGCAGTACTTC. The genes are TRBV4-2 and TRBJ2-7; the D is unclear. The V end lost 4 bases, the J end lost 0 bases, and 19 bases lay between the germline ends. The CDR3 runs to 17 residues. Germline values: CDR1 LGHNA, CDR2 YNFKEQ.

V and J are TRBV20-1 and TRBJ2-1, with 10 bases that match TRBD2. This CDR3 region has 16 residues. Germline V CDR1 and CDR2: DFQATT, SNEGSKA (reference sequence). V trimming: 5 bases; J trimming: 0 bases; junction bases outside the gene matches: 7. CDR3: CSAYTSGASSYNEQFF. Here the CDR3 DNA reads TGCAGTGCTTACACTAGCGGGGCCAGCTCCTACAATGAGCAGTTCTTC.

The chain carries TRBV19 and TRBJ2-7; D is possibly TRBD1 (5 bases). The V end lost 4 bases, the J end lost 1 base, and 14 bases lay between the germline ends. The CDR3 totals 15 residues. Germline CDR1 reads LNHDA; CDR2 reads SQIVND (reference sequence). The CDR3 spells CASSTADSLSYEQYF. As DNA, the CDR3 is TGTGCCAGTAGTACCGCAGACAGTCTGTCCTACGAGCAGTACTTC.

The chain recombines TRBV12-3 or TRBV12-4 with TRBJ2-3, with 8 bases matching TRBD2. This CDR3 spans 14 amino acids. V was clipped by 4 bases and J by 4 bases; unmatched bases: 4. The CDR3 reads CASSSPGLADTQYF. In DNA form, the CDR3 reads TGTGCCAGCAGTTCCCCGGGACTAGCAGATACGCAGTATTTT.

The chain couples TRBV7-9 to TRBJ1-5; 9 bases match TRBD1. The CDR3 is made up of 17 amino acids. From germline, CDR1 is SEHNR and CDR2 FQNEAQ (reference sequence). V shed 1 base, J shed 5 bases, and the junction held 9 bases outside the gene matches. CDR3 amino acids: CASSLGVGQGGDQPQHF. Written as DNA, the CDR3 is TGTGCCAGCAGCTTAGGGGTGGGACAGGGAGGCGATCAGCCCCAGCATTTT.

A few counts support this clonotype. The chain couples TRBV7-9 to TRBJ2-3, with D uncertain. CDR1 SEHNR and CDR2 FQNEAQ come from the germline V gene (reference sequence). This CDR3 is built from 15 residues. V lost 1 base, J lost 0 bases, and 8 bases lay in between. The chain's CDR3 is CASSLGPQSTDTQYF. Written as DNA, the CDR3 is TGTGCCAGCAGCTTAGGCCCCCAGAGCACAGATACGCAGTATTTT.

This chain links TRBV20-1 with TRBJ2-1; D ambiguous. Germline values: CDR1 DFQATT, CDR2 SNEGSKA (reference sequence). Deletions cut 4 bases from V and 7 bases from J, with 8 bases between. This CDR3 comprises 11 residues. CDR3 DNA sequence: TGCAGTGCTACATGGGGTAATGAGCAGTTCTTC. It is translated as CSATWGNEQFF.

This clonotype was seen a handful of times. This chain joins TRBV7-6 and TRBJ2-3, with a weak D call TRBD1 (6 bases). This CDR3 has 13 residues. In germline, CDR1 is SGHVS, CDR2 FNYEAQ. V lost 5 bases and J lost 3, with 9 bases in between. CDR3 sequence reads: CASSPQGTDTQYF. Here the CDR3 DNA reads TGTGCCAGCAGCCCACAGGGAACAGATACGCAGTATTTT.

This clonotype was counted at least ten times. The V call is TRBV2, the J call TRBJ2-7; a possible D gene is TRBD1 (6 bases). CDR3 size: 12 residues. Deletions cut 6 bases from V and 3 bases from J, with 9 bases between. Per the germline V gene, CDR1 is SNHLY and CDR2 is FYNNEI. The DNA for the CDR3 is TGTGCCAGCAGCTACAGGGACTACGAGCAGTACTTC. Translating it yields CASSYRDYEQYF.

The chain couples TRBV10-3 to TRBJ2-1; weak D call: TRBD2 (6 bases). The ends were cut back, 0 bases at V and 8 bases at J, with 11 bases in the middle. Germline values: CDR1 ENHRY, CDR2 SYGVKD. This CDR3 spans 14 amino acids. CDR3 nucleotide sequence: TGTGCCATCAGTGAGTCGGGGGAGGATCATGAGCAGTTCTTC. Translation gives CAISESGEDHEQFF.

Concerning this clonotype: The junction departs from germline at one end; a sequencing error may be responsible. This chain uses TRBV7-2 with TRBJ2-7, with D tentatively TRBD2 (5 bases). CDR3 length equals 17 residues. Germline assignment: CDR1 SGHTA and CDR2 FQGNSA. CDR3 region: CASSLAEGPTRGGEQYF. The CDR3 DNA reads as TGCGCCAGCAGCTTGGCTGAGGGCCCTACCCGCGGCGGCGAGCAGTACTTC.

This clonotype was seen repeatedly, ten times or more. This chain uses TRBV14 with TRBJ2-3, with 8 bases matching TRBD2. This CDR3 contains 13 residues. Looked up from germline, CDR1 is SGHDN and CDR2 is FVKESK. After removal of 1 base from V and 11 bases from J, the junction contained 5 bases not matched to a gene. CDR3 in amino acids: CASSQGLAGGQYF. In DNA form, the CDR3 reads TGTGCCAGCAGCCAAGGACTGGCGGGAGGGCAGTATTTT.